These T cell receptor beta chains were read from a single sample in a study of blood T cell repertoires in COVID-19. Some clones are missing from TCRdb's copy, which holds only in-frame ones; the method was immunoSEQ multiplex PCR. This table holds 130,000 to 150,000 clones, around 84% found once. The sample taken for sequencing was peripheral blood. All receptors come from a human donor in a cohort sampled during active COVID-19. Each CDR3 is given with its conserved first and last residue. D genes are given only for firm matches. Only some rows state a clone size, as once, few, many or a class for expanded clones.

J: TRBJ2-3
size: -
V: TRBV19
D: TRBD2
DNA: TGTGCCACCACGAAGCTAGCGGGTGATCGTGATACGCAGTATTTT
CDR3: CATTKLAGDRDTQYF

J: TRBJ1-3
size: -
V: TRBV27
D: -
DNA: TGTGCCAGCAGTATAACTGTTGGAAACACCATATATTTT
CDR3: CASSITVGNTIYF

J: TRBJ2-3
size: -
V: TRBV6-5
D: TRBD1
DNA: TGTGCCAGCAGTTCGTCTCTGGGACAGCACACAGATACGCAGTATTTT
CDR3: CASSSSLGQHTDTQYF

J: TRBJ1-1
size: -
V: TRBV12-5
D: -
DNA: TGTGCTAGTGGTTTGGTTCGGACAGAGAACACTGAAGCTTTCTTT
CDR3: CASGLVRTENTEAFF

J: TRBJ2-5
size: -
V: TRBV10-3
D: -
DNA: TGTGCCATCAGTGGGAGAGGAGAGACCCAGTACTTC
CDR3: CAISGRGETQYF

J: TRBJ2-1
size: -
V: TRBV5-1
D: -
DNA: TGCGCCAGCAGCTTTCGACTAGTCAATGAGCAGTTCTTC
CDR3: CASSFRLVNEQFF

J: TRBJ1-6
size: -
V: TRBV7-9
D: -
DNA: TGTGCCAGCAGCCCCCCCGGGGGGCGGAATTCACCCCTCCACTTT
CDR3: CASSPPGGRNSPLHF

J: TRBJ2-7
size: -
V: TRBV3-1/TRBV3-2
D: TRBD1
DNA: TGTGCCAGCAGTCTCTGGAGGACAGGCAGCTCCTACGAGCAGTACTTC
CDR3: CASSLWRTGSSYEQYF

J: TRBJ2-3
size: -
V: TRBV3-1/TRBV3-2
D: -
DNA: TGTGCCAGCAGCCAAGGGTACGGCGCCGGGGATACGCAGTATTTT
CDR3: CASSQGYGAGDTQYF

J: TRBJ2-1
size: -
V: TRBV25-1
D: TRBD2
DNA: TGTGCCAGCAAACGTTATCTAGCGGGAGCGTACAATGAGCAGTTCTTC
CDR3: CASKRYLAGAYNEQFF

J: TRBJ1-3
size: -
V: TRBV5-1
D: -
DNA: TGCGCCAGCAGCTTGGAAGGACAGTGGGGAAACACCATATATTTT
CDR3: CASSLEGQWGNTIYF

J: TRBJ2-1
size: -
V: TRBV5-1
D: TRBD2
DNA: TGCGCCAGCAGCTTGAGCGGGGGCCTAGGAACTGAGCAGTTCTTC
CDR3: CASSLSGGLGTEQFF

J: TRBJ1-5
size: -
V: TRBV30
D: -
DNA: TGTGCCTGGAGTTTGGCAGGGGATCAGCCCCAGCATTTT
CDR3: CAWSLAGDQPQHF

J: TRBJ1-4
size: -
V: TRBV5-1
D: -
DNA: TGCGCCAGCAGCTTGGGTCTGGGGGGAGTAGAAAAACTGTTTTTT
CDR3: CASSLGLGGVEKLFF

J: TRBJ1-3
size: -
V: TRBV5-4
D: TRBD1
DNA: TGTGCCAGCAGCATGAAGACAGGGGAGGCAAACACCATATATTTT
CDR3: CASSMKTGEANTIYF

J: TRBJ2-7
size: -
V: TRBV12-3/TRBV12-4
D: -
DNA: TGTGCCAGCAGTCCAAGCGGGCCCTACGAGCAGTACTTC
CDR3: CASSPSGPYEQYF

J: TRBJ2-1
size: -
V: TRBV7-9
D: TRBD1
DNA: TGTGCCAGCAGCCCCGGACAGGGGGCCTCCTACAATGAGCAGTTCTTC
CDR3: CASSPGQGASYNEQFF

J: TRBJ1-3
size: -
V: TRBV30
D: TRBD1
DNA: TGTGCCTGGAGTGTACTAGCCGGGACAGAATACTCTGGAAACACCATATATTTT
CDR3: CAWSVLAGTEYSGNTIYF

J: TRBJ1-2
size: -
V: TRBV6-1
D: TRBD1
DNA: TGTGCCAGCAGTGAGGGACAGGCTAACTATGGCTACACCTTC
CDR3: CASSEGQANYGYTF

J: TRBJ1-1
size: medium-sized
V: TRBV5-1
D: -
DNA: TGCGCCAGCAGCTTGGATGAGGTGGCTGAAGCTTTCTTT
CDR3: CASSLDEVAEAFF

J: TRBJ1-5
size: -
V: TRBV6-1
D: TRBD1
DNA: TGTGCCAGCAGTGACTTCTCGTTCACAGGACAGGCGTATAGCAATCAGCCCCAGCATTTT
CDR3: CASSDFSFTGQAYSNQPQHF

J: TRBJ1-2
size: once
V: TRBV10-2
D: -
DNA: TGCGCCAGCAGTGAGATGAGGATGTATGGCTACACCTTC
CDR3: CASSEMRMYGYTF

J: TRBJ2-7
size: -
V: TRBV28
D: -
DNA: TGTGCCAGCAGTCTCCCGGTCGGAGGGATGTTCTTC
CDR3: CASSLPVGGMFF

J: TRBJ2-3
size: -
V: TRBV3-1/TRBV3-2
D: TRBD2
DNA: TGTGCCAGCAGCCAAGAATTTAAGCGGGGCCACGGTCTGTCAGATACGCAGTATTTT
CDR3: CASSQEFKRGHGLSDTQYF

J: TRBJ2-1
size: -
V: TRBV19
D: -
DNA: TGTGCCAGTAGTATTGGACAGTACAATGAGCAGTTCTTC
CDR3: CASSIGQYNEQFF

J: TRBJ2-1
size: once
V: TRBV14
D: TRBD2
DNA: TGTGCCAGCAGCCAAGCTCCCACTAGCGGGAGGGCCAGGAGCGTGGAGCAGTTCTTC
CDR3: CASSQAPTSGRARSVEQFF

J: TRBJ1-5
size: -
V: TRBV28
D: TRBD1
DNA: TGTGCCAGTACACGACAGGGGGCTATTCAGCCCCAGCATTTT
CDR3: CASTRQGAIQPQHF

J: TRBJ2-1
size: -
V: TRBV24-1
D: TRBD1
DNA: TGTGCCACCAGTGACTGGACAGGGACACGCTACAATGAGCAGTTCTTC
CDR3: CATSDWTGTRYNEQFF

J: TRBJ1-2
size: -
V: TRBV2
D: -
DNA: TGTGCCAGACAAGTTGGTGATGGCTACACCTTC
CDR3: CARQVGDGYTF

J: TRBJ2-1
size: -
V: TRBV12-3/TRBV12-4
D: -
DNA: TGTGCCAGCAGTAGAGAGGGGGGGGGTGAGCAGTTCTTC
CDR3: CASSREGGGEQFF

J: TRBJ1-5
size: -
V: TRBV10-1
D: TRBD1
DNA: TGCGCCAGGAGCAAACAGGGGACGCAGCCCCAGCATTTT
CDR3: CARSKQGTQPQHF

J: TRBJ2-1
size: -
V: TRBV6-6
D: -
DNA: TGTGCCAGCACCCAGGGGAATGAGCAGTTCTTC
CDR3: CASTQGNEQFF

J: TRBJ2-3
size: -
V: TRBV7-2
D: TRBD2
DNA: TGTGCCAGCAGCTTACAGAGCGGGGGGACAGATACGCAGTATTTT
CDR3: CASSLQSGGTDTQYF

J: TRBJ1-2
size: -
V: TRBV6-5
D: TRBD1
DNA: TGTGCCAGCAGGGTGACAGGGTCACTCACCTATGGCTACACCTTC
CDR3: CASRVTGSLTYGYTF

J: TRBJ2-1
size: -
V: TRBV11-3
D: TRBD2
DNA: TGTGCCAGCAGCCTGACTAGCGGTCCGCCGTTCTTC
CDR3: CASSLTSGPPFF

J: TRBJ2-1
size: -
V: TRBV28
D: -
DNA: TGTGCCAGCAGTCCTCCCGCAGGGATCCACAATGAGCAGTTCTTC
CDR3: CASSPPAGIHNEQFF

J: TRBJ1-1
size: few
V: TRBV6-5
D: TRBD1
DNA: TGTGCCAGCAGAGACGGGACAGGGGCTTTCTTT
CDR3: CASRDGTGAFF

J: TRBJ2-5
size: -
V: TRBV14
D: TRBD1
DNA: TGTGCCAGCAGTGTCAGGGGGCTGAAGACCCAGTACTTC
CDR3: CASSVRGLKTQYF

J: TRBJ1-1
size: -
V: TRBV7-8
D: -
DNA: TGTGCCAGCAGCTTATTCGACCGGAGTGAAGCTTTCTTT
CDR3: CASSLFDRSEAFF

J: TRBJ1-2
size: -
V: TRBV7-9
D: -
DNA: TGTGCCAGCATCCTAGGCGAGGGAGACTATGGCTACACCTTC
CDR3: CASILGEGDYGYTF

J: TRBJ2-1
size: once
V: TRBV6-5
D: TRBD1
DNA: TGTGCCAGCAGAGATGGACAGGGAGGAATCCATGAGCAGTTCTTC
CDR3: CASRDGQGGIHEQFF

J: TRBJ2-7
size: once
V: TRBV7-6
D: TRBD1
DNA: TGTGCCAGCAGATCGGGACAGGGTAGAGATGAGCAGTACTTC
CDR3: CASRSGQGRDEQYF

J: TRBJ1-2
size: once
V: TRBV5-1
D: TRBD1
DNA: TGCGCCAGCAGCGGGGGGACAGTCGGCTCCTATGGCTACACCTTC
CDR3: CASSGGTVGSYGYTF

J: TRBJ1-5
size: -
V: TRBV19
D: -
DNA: TGTGCCAGTAGTATTACATCCAATCAGCCCCAGCATTTT
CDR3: CASSITSNQPQHF

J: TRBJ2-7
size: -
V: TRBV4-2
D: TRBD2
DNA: TGTGCCAGCAGCCAGGAGCGGGAAGGCTACGAGCAGTACTTC
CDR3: CASSQEREGYEQYF